There are many counts of the clone carrying this TCR beta chain. These data come from a study of beta chain features in type 1 diabetes. With 3 bases removed from V and 5 bases from J, the gap between germline ends came to 5 bases. Germline CDR1 and CDR2: SGHTA and FQGNSA. The CDR3 sequence is 12 residues long. TCRB transcripts that were expressed got sequenced, as all of the isolated RNA had been reverse transcribed. Clones were sequenced by immunoSEQ multiplex PCR, and TCRdb holds only the in-frame ones, with some missing. The table shows fewer than 200,000 clones, with 8.1% occurring only once. The chain carries TRBV7-2 and TRBJ1-5; no definite D call. The source material was central memory CD4+ T cells from blood. The TCR sequence derives from a man between 18 and 29 years old in good health. CDR3 amino acids: CASSFSYQPQHF. The CDR3 DNA follows: TGTGCCAGCAGCTTTAGTTATCAGCCCCAGCATTTT.